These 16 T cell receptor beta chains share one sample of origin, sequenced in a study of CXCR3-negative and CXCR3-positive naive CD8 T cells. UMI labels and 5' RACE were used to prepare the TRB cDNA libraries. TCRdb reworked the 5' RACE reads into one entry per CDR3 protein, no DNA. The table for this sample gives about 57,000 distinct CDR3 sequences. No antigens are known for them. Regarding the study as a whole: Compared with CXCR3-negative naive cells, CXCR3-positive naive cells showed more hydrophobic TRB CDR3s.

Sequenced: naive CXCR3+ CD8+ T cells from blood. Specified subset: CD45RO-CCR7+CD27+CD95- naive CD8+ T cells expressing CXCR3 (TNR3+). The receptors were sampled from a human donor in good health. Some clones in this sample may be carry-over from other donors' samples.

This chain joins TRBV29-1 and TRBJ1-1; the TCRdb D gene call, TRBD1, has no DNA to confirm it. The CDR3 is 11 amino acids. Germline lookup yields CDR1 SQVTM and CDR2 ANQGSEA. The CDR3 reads CSVAGVTEAFF. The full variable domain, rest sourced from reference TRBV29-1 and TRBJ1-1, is SAVISQKPSRDICQRGTSLTIQCQVDSQVTMMFWYRQQPGQSLTLIATANQGSEATYESGFVIDKFPISRPNLTFSTLTVSNMSPEDSSIYLCSVAGVTEAFFGQGTRLTVV.

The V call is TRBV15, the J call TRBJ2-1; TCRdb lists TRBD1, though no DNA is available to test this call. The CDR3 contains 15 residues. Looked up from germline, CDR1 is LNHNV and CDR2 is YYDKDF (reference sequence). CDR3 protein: CATSILGQSYNEQFF.

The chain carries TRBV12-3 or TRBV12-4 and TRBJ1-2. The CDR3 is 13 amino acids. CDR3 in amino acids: CASSFSPNYGYTF.

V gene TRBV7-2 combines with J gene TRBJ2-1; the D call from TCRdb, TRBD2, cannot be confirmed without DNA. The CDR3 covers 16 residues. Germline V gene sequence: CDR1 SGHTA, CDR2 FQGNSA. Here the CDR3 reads CASSLGTSGANNEQFF.

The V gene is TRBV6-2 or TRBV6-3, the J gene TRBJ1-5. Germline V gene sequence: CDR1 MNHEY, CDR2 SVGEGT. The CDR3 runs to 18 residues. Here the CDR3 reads CASQLDPGGPVPIGPQHF.

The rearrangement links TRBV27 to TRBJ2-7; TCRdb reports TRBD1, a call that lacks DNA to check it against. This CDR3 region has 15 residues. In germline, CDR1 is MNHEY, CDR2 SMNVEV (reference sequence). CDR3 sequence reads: CASSLFGGGSYEQYF.

CDR3 amino acids: CASSFYPGGGRGGTDTQYF. The rearrangement joins TRBV12-3 or TRBV12-4 to TRBJ2-3; TCRdb calls TRBD1, which cannot be checked without DNA. CDR3 size: 19 residues.

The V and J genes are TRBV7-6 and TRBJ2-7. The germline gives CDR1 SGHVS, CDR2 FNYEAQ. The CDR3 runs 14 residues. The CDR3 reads CASTLGQGPNEQYF.

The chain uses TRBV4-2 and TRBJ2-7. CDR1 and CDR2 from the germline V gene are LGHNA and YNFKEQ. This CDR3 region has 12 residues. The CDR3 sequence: CASSHGDYEQYF.

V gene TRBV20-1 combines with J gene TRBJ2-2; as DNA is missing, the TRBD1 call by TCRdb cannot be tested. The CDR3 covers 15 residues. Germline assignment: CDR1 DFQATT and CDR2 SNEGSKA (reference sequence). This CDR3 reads CSARVPPSDTGELFF.

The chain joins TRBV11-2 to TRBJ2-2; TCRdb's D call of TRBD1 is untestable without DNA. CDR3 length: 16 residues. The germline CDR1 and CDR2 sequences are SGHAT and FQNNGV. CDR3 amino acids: CASSTTLNSNTGELFF. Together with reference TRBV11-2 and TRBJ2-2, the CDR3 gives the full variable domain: EAGVAQSPRYKIIEKRQSVAFWCNPISGHATLYWYQQILGQGPKLLIQFQNNGVVDDSQLPKDRFSAERLKGVDSTLKIQPAKLEDSAVYLCASSTTLNSNTGELFFGEGSRLTVL.

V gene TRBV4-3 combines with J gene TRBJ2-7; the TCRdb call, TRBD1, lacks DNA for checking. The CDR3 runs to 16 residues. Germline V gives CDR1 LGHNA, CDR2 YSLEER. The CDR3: CASSQERDRVTYEQYF.

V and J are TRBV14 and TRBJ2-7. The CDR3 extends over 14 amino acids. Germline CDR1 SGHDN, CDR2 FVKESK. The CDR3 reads CASSQTGMLYEQYF.

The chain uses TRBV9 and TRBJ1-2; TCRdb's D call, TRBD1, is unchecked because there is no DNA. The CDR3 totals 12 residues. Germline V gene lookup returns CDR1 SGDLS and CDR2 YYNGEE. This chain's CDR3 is CASSVPGGGYTF.

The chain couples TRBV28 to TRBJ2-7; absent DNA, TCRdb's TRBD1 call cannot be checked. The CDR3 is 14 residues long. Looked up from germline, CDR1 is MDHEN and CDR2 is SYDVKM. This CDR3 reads CASGLRDSTYEQYF.

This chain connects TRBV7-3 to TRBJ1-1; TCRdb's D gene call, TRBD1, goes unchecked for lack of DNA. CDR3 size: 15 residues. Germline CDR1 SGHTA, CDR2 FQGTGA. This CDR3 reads CASSLSGTGWTEAFF.